In this sample, the clone carrying this T cell receptor (beta chain) turned up a few times. The antigen is unknown. The data are from a study of PD-L1 blockade in urothelial cancer. About the research overall: In 2014 therapy began: atezolizumab 1,200 mg intravenously every 3 weeks. Blood analysis occurred 3 weeks (second dose) and 6 weeks after treatment start. Study-wide results and caveats: Patients with below-median pretreatment blood clonality survived longer.

The time point denotes: peripheral blood 6 weeks after treatment start. The patients had locally advanced or metastatic urothelial carcinoma. Generated by immunoSEQ multiplex PCR, the TCRdb table keeps only in-frame clones and is missing some. The data contain about 30,000 clones, about 80% of them seen just once; the ten biggest clones take up 3% to 4%. V shed 1 base, J shed 3 bases, and the junction held 5 bases outside the gene matches. Germline V gene lookup returns CDR1 MDHEN and CDR2 SYDVKM. The CDR3 runs to 16 residues. Material: PBMCs, obtained around atezolizumab (anti-PD-L1) treatment. V is TRBV28 and J is TRBJ1-4; TRBD1 matches 7 bases. This sequence originates from a man between 65 and 85 years old with urothelial cancer. This CDR3 is CASSLSTGQSNEKLFF. The CDR3 coding sequence is TGTGCCAGCAGTTTATCGACGGGACAGTCTAATGAAAAACTGTTTTTT.